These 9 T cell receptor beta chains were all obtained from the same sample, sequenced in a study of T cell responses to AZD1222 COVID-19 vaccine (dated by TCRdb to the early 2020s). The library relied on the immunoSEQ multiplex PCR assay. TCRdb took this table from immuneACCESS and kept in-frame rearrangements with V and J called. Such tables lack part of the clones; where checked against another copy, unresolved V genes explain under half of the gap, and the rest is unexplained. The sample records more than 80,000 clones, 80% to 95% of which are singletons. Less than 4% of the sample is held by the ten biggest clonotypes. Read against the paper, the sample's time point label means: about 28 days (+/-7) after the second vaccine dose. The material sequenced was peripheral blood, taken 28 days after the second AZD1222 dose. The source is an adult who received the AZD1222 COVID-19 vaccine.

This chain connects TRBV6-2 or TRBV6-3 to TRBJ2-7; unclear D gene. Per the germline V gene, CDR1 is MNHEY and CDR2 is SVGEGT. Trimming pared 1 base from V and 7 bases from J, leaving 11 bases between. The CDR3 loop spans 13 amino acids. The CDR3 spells CASSYLMGGEQYF. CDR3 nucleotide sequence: TGTGCCAGCAGTTACTTAATGGGTGGGGAGCAGTACTTC.

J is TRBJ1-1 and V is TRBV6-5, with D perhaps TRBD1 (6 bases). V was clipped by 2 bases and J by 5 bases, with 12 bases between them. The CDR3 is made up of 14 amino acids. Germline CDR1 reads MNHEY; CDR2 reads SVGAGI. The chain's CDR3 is CASSYLGRGTEAFF. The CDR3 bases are TGTGCCAGCAGTTACCTAGGGAGGGGGACTGAAGCTTTCTTT.

CDR3 nucleotide sequence: TGTGCCAGCACCGAACAGGGGGCACGAGAAAAACTGTTTTTT. Protein: CASTEQGAREKLFF. This chain joins TRBV7-9 and TRBJ1-4; 9 bases are a match to TRBD1. Germline CDR1 and CDR2: SEHNR and FQNEAQ (reference sequence). V shed 7 bases and J 8 bases; nucleotides not matched to a gene: 8. The CDR3 is made up of 14 amino acids.

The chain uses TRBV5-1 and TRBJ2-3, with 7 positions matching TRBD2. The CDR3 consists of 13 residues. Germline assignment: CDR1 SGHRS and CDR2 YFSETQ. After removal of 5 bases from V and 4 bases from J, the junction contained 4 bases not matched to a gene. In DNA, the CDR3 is TGCGCCAGCAGGCGGGGGAGTCCAGATACGCAGTATTTT. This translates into CASRRGSPDTQYF.

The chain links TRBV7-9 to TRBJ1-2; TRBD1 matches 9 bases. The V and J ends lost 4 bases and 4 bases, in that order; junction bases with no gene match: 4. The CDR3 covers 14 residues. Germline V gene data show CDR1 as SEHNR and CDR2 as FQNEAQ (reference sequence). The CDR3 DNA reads TGTGCCAGCAGCTGGGACAGGGCGGTCTATGGCTACACCTTC. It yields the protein CASSWDRAVYGYTF.

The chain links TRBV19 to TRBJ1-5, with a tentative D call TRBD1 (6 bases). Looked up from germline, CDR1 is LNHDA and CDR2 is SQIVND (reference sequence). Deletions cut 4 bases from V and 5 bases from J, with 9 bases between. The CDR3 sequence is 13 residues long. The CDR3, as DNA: TGTGCCAGTAGTAGGGGGCTGTATCAGCCCCAGCATTTT. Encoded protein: CASSRGLYQPQHF.

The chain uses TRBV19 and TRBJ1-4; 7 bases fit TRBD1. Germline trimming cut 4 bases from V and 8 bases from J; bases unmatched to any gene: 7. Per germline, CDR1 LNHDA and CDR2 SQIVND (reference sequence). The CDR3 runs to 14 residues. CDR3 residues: CASSTTGVAEKLFF. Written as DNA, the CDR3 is TGTGCCAGTAGTACCACAGGGGTTGCGGAAAAACTGTTTTTT.

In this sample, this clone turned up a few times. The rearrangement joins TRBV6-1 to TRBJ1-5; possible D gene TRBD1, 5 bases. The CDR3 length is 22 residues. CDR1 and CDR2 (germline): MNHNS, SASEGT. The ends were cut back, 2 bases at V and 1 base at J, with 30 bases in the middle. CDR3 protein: CASSEFFPVSSRGGDSNQPQHF. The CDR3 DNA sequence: TGTGCCAGCAGTGAATTTTTTCCGGTCAGTTCGAGGGGAGGGGACAGCAATCAGCCCCAGCATTTT.

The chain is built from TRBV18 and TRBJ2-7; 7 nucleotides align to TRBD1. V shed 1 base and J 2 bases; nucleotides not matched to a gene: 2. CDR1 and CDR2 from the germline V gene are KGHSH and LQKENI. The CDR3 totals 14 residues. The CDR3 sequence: CASSPLQGAYEQYF. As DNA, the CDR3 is TGTGCCAGCTCACCACTGCAGGGGGCCTACGAGCAGTACTTC.